This T cell receptor beta chain was sequenced for a study of Ad26.COV2.S vaccination and SARS-CoV-2 variants. The table lists this clone with many counts. Between the trimmed V and J ends, which lost 2 bases and 2 bases, there was a span of 10 bases. Germline V gene lookup returns CDR1 MNHEY and CDR2 SVGAGI. This CDR3 has 14 amino acids. Described treatment: roughly 19 received Ad26.COV2.S at low or high dose, single or two shots; about 5 received placebo; per-sample allocation not given. Each sample was drawn 63 days after the first injection (of vaccine or placebo). TCRdb's copy holds only in-frame clones and misses some; the assay was immunoSEQ multiplex PCR. The table records about 680,000 clones, around 90% of them present only once.

This TCR derives from a person between 18 and 65 years old who received the Ad26.COV2.S COVID-19 vaccine or a placebo. The chain uses TRBV6-5 and TRBJ2-7, with a tentative D call TRBD1 (6 bases). This material consisted of peripheral blood, taken in a trial of Ad26.COV2.S vaccine versus placebo. As DNA, the CDR3 is TGTGCCAGCAGTTACCACGACAGGACCTACGAGCAGTACTTC. Encoded protein: CASSYHDRTYEQYF.